This T cell receptor beta chain was sequenced for a study of Ad26.COV2.S vaccination and SARS-CoV-2 variants. As regards this clone: Its target is not known.

Using immunoSEQ multiplex PCR, the repertoire was profiled, and TCRdb retains in-frame clones only, with some absent. The sample has under 150,000 clones, 86% seen once; the top ten hold 5%. After removal of 2 bases from V and 2 bases from J, the junction contained 4 bases not matched to a gene. The CDR3 length is 15 residues. Germline CDR1 SGHVS, CDR2 FQNEAQ. Study conclusions and caveats: Measures of TCR breadth and depth may have fallen short of total T cell responses. Among vaccine recipients, spike-specific TCR breadth exceeded that of placebo recipients.

The chain combines TRBV7-8 with TRBJ2-7; 9 nucleotides agree with TRBD1. This clonotype was sampled from a human donor who had recovered from COVID-19. The input for sequencing was peripheral blood, taken after recovery from COVID-19. The CDR3 nucleotides read TGTGCCAGCAGCTTAAGAAGGACAGGGGCCTACGAGCAGTACTTC. Translated, it gives CASSLRRTGAYEQYF.